This TCR beta chain was recovered during a study of T cell repertoires in cytomegalovirus infection. Findings and limits, study-wide: HLA-C-restricted CMV-specific TCR beta clonotypes were dominant in the ex vivo response.

CDR3 length equals 14 residues. The V gene end was trimmed by 9 bases and the J gene end by 5 bases; junction bases not matched to a gene: 11. From germline, CDR1 is LNHDA and CDR2 SQIVND (reference sequence). TCRdb re-called the reads with MiXCR, one entry per CDR3 protein. The sample yields hundreds of thousands of distinct CDR3 sequences, 24% seen once. A few counts support this clonotype. Its antigen is currently unknown. The receptor comes from a human donor in good health (CMV status not recorded). Some clones in this sample may be carry-over from other donors' samples. The V and J genes are TRBV19 and TRBJ1-1, with 8 bases fitting TRBD1. The sequenced material came from CD8+ T cells from PBMCs. CDR3 region: CASSGGRVETEAFF. The CDR3, as DNA: TGTGCCAGCTCAGGGGGCCGGGTGGAGACTGAAGCTTTCTTT.